The 26 T cell receptor beta chains below come from one sample, sequenced in a study of T-cell reconstitution after alpha-beta-depleted transplantation in children. Construction of the TCRbeta library involved unique molecular identifiers. MiXCR, applied by TCRdb to the PCR reads, yields one record per CDR3 protein. The repertoire includes some 830,000 distinct CDR3 sequences, 16% of them detected once, and roughly 5% sits in the top ten. The sample was PBMCs, mostly from graft donor cells, taken 360 days after TCRalphabeta/CD19-depleted stem cell transplant. The receptors come from a male patient between 10 and 17 years old who had a stem cell transplant for acute lymphoblastic leukemia, so the T cells may come from the graft donor.

The V and J genes are TRBV7-6 and TRBJ2-3; 14 bases match TRBD2. In germline, CDR1 is SGHVS, CDR2 FNYEAQ. This CDR3 contains 19 residues. The V gene end was trimmed by 5 bases and the J gene end by 6 bases; junction bases not matched to a gene: 16. The CDR3 spells CASSTVPRRTSGRTDTQYF. The DNA for the CDR3 is TGTGCCAGCAGCACCGTCCCCAGAAGGACTAGCGGGAGGACGGATACGCAGTATTTT.

This clonotype was detected a few times. The V gene is TRBV15, the J gene TRBJ2-1, with 7 bases fitting TRBD2. Germline-derived CDR1 and CDR2 are LNHNV and YYDKDF (reference sequence). The V and J ends lost 8 bases and 5 bases, in that order; junction bases with no gene match: 9. This CDR3 contains 14 residues. CDR3 sequence reads: CATSAGDGNNEQFF. For the CDR3, the DNA is TGTGCCACCTCTGCGGGAGACGGGAACAATGAGCAGTTCTTC.

The J gene is TRBJ2-7, the V gene TRBV3-1; 9 positions agree with TRBD1. Germline CDR1 and CDR2: LGHDT and YNNKEL (reference sequence). The CDR3 has 14 residues. The V and J ends lost 6 bases and 5 bases, in that order; junction bases with no gene match: 8. CDR3 residues: CASRPSGTGNEQYF. For the CDR3, the DNA is TGTGCCAGCAGACCCTCGGGGACAGGGAACGAGCAGTACTTC.

This rearrangement joins TRBV3-1 to TRBJ2-1; 9 nucleotides line up with TRBD2. Trimming removed 3 bases from V and 7 bases from J; junction bases left unmatched: 7. Germline V gives CDR1 LGHDT, CDR2 YNNKEL (reference sequence). The CDR3 is 15 residues long. The CDR3 here is CASSHDVSGSNEQFF. For the CDR3, the DNA is TGTGCCAGCAGCCATGATGTTAGCGGGAGTAATGAGCAGTTCTTC.

V is TRBV4-2 and J is TRBJ2-6; 10 positions agree with TRBD1. CDR3 length: 18 amino acids. Trimming removed 4 bases from V and 2 bases from J; junction bases left unmatched: 8. Per the germline V gene, CDR1 is LGHNA and CDR2 is YNFKEQ. The chain's CDR3 is CASSPPGQGWAGANVLTF. For the CDR3, the DNA is TGTGCCAGCAGCCCTCCGGGACAGGGGTGGGCTGGGGCCAACGTCCTGACTTTC.

This clonotype was picked up a small number of times. The chain carries TRBV7-9 and TRBJ2-1; maybe TRBD2 (6 bases). V lost 0 bases, J lost 6 bases, and 15 bases lay in between. The length of the CDR3 is 16 residues. Germline CDR1 is SEHNR and CDR2 is FQNEAQ (reference sequence). The CDR3: CASSLARGPQGNEQFF. In DNA, the CDR3 is TGTGCCAGCAGCTTAGCGCGGGGTCCCCAAGGCAATGAGCAGTTCTTC.

This clonotype was counted a few times. CDR3 sequence (DNA): TGTGCCAGCAGCCCCCTTGACAGCCCTGAAGCTTTCTTT. Its translation is CASSPLDSPEAFF. The gene calls are TRBV3-1 and TRBJ1-1; maybe TRBD1 (5 bases). The CDR3 contains 13 residues. The V and J ends lost 4 bases and 6 bases respectively, with 12 bases between them. Germline V gene lookup returns CDR1 LGHDT and CDR2 YNNKEL (reference sequence).

The V call is TRBV7-8, the J call TRBJ2-1, with 7 bases lining up with TRBD2. CDR3 size: 14 residues. V trimming: 5 bases; J trimming: 5 bases; junction bases outside the gene matches: 6. Germline CDR1 reads SGHVS; CDR2 reads FQNEAQ. As DNA, the CDR3 is TGTGCCAGCAGCCACCCCGGGGGGAACAATGAGCAGTTCTTC. Amino acid sequence: CASSHPGGNNEQFF.

This chain uses TRBV5-1 with TRBJ1-2; D gene unclear. CDR1 is SGHRS, CDR2 YFSETQ, per germline. The germline V and J ends were trimmed by 1 base and 6 bases, with 13 bases remaining between them. This CDR3 is 14 amino acids long. CDR3 in DNA: TGCGCCAGCAGCTTGTTTCAAGACCTGGATGGCTACACCTTC. This codes for CASSLFQDLDGYTF.

This sequence joins TRBV27 and TRBJ2-7; no definite D call. Between the trimmed V and J ends, which lost 2 bases and 2 bases, there was a span of 13 bases. Looked up from germline, CDR1 is MNHEY and CDR2 is SMNVEV (reference sequence). The CDR3 runs to 15 residues. The chain's CDR3 is CASSLKSQPTYEQYF. The CDR3 nucleotides are TGTGCCAGCAGTTTAAAGTCCCAGCCCACCTACGAGCAGTACTTC.

V and J are TRBV4-1 and TRBJ2-7; 11 bases match TRBD2. Trimming cost V 3 bases and J 4 bases; bases outside gene matches: 5. Looked up from germline, CDR1 is MGHRA and CDR2 is YSYEKL. The CDR3 extends over 15 amino acids. The CDR3 nucleotides are TGCGCCAGCAGCCACGAACTAGCGGGAGTATACGAGCAGTACTTC. Translation gives CASSHELAGVYEQYF.

This chain links TRBV12-3 or TRBV12-4 with TRBJ2-2; 11 nucleotides align to TRBD1. V dropped 5 bases and J dropped 0; count of bases not matched to a gene: 11. This CDR3 contains 19 residues. CDR3 sequence (DNA): TGTGCCAGCAGTATCGTTGGACAGGGGGCGCATACGAACACCGGGGAGCTGTTTTTT. This sequence encodes CASSIVGQGAHTNTGELFF.

This chain links TRBV7-3 with TRBJ2-1, with D perhaps matching TRBD1 (5 bases). The length of the CDR3 is 17 residues. The V and J ends lost 4 bases and 0 bases respectively, with 16 bases between them. Germline CDR1 SGHTA, CDR2 FQGTGA. For the CDR3, the DNA is TGTGCCAGCAGCTCCCAAGGGGCGCGTAGCTCCTACAATGAGCAGTTCTTC. Protein: CASSSQGARSSYNEQFF.

This clonotype was found a few times. V is TRBV6-5 and J is TRBJ2-3; perhaps D is TRBD1 or TRBD2 (5 bases each). CDR1 and CDR2 from the germline V gene are MNHEY and SVGAGI. CDR3 size: 15 residues. The V end lost 0 bases, the J end lost 2 bases, and 9 bases lay between the germline ends. CDR3 protein: CASSYSTGTTDTQYF. In DNA, the CDR3 is TGTGCCAGCAGTTACTCGACCGGGACCACAGATACGCAGTATTTT.

This clonotype was seen more than once but under ten times. The genes are TRBV9 and TRBJ2-1; D remains ambiguous. Trimming removed 0 bases at V and 5 bases at J, with 9 bases between. Germline V gene sequence: CDR1 SGDLS, CDR2 YYNGEE. The CDR3 extends over 14 amino acids. CDR3 in amino acids: CASSVAGRHNEQFF. CDR3 sequence (DNA): TGTGCCAGCAGCGTAGCAGGTCGCCACAATGAGCAGTTCTTC.

The chain employs TRBV7-9 and TRBJ2-1; 15 bases are a match to TRBD2. The V segment lost 3 bases and the J segment 8 bases; nucleotides outside the gene matches: 5. The CDR3 is 16 residues long. Germline CDR1 is SEHNR and CDR2 is FQNEAQ (reference sequence). CDR3 nucleotides: TGTGCCAGCAGCTTCGGACTAGCGGGAGGGCCCTATGAGCAGTTCTTC. Protein: CASSFGLAGGPYEQFF.

This clonotype was seen a handful of times. This CDR3 is CAIGQSQYTGELFF. As DNA, the CDR3 is TGTGCCATCGGACAGTCTCAGTACACCGGGGAGCTGTTTTTT. The chain joins TRBV10-3 to TRBJ2-2; D may be TRBD1 (6 bases). CDR1 and CDR2 from the germline V gene are ENHRY and SYGVKD. V lost 8 bases, J lost 3 bases, and 13 bases lay in between. The CDR3 totals 14 residues.

Comments on this clonotype: A much more abundant neighbour one base away suggests this may be a read error. The chain carries TRBV9 and TRBJ2-5; D remains unclear. CDR3 size: 13 residues. The germline V gene has CDR1 SGDLS and CDR2 YYNGEE. CDR3 bases: TGTGCCAGCAGCGTCGACTCGTTGGAGACCCAGTGCTTC. It translates to CASSVDSLETQCF.

This clonotype was observed many times. The chain carries TRBV29-1 and TRBJ2-3; D remains ambiguous. The CDR3 is made up of 15 amino acids. CDR1 is SQVTM, CDR2 ANQGSEA, per germline. Trimming stripped 0 bases from V and 0 bases from J, with 10 bases between. DNA of the CDR3: TGCAGCGTTGAAGATATGAGGCGGAGCACAGATACGCAGTATTTT. As protein: CSVEDMRRSTDTQYF.

This clonotype was picked up a small number of times. The chain carries TRBV29-1 and TRBJ1-5; TRBD1 might be the D (6 bases). Trimming left V 8 bases short and J 2 bases short, with 19 bases between. The CDR3 totals 15 residues. Germline lookup yields CDR1 SQVTM and CDR2 ANQGSEA. CDR3 sequence: CSQGTPPRGNQPQHF. DNA for the CDR3: TGCAGCCAGGGGACACCCCCGAGGGGCAATCAGCCCCAGCATTTT.

A few counts support this clonotype. J is TRBJ1-4 and V is TRBV7-2; TRBD1 aligns across 7 bases. The CDR3 is made up of 16 amino acids. V dropped 4 bases and J dropped 7; count of bases not matched to a gene: 12. Germline CDR1 and CDR2: SGHTA and FQGNSA. Written as DNA, the CDR3 is TGTGCCAGCAGCTCCTCCGGGACAGTAAGGGGTGAAAAACTGTTTTTT. It yields the protein CASSSSGTVRGEKLFF.

The chain has TRBV20-1 and TRBJ2-1, with 7 bases that match TRBD2. The trim removed 2 bases at V and 1 base at J, leaving 11 bases unmatched. In germline, CDR1 is DFQATT, CDR2 SNEGSKA (reference sequence). The CDR3 runs to 17 residues. In DNA form, the CDR3 reads TGCAGTGCTAGAAGTTTAAGCGGGACCCCGTCCTACAATGAGCAGTTCTTC. It codes for CSARSLSGTPSYNEQFF.

This clonotype has a single count. J is TRBJ1-4 and V is TRBV14, with 11 bases fitting TRBD1. CDR1 and CDR2 from the germline V gene are SGHDN and FVKESK. The trim removed 0 bases at V and 7 bases at J, leaving 1 base unmatched. The CDR3 runs 15 residues. The CDR3 protein is CASSQEGTGGEKLFF. The CDR3 DNA reads as TGTGCCAGCAGCCAAGAAGGGACAGGGGGTGAAAAACTGTTTTTT.

The chain carries TRBV5-1 and TRBJ1-1; TRBD1 agrees at 9 bases. The junction had 7 bases not matched to a gene; V was cut back by 6 bases and J by 4 bases. The germline V gene encodes CDR1 SGHRS and CDR2 YFSETQ. The CDR3 totals 14 residues. CDR3 in amino acids: CASTLTGGVTEAFF. For the CDR3, the DNA is TGCGCCAGCACCCTGACAGGGGGGGTCACTGAAGCTTTCTTT. The whole variable domain, filled in from reference TRBV5-1 and TRBJ1-1, reads KAGVTQTPRYLIKTRGQQVTLSCSPISGHRSVSWYQQTPGQGLQFLFEYFSETQRNKGNFPGRFSGRQFSNSRSEMNVSTLELGDSALYLCASTLTGGVTEAFFGQGTRLTVV.

This clonotype was detected many times. The DNA for the CDR3 is TGTGCCAGCAGCTTAGGGACAGGCCAGCCCCAGCATTTT. Its protein is CASSLGTGQPQHF. The V and J genes are TRBV7-2 and TRBJ1-5, with 7 positions matching TRBD1. CDR3 size: 13 residues. The J segment lost 7 bases and the V segment lost 1 base, leaving 1 base of the junction unmatched. The germline gives CDR1 SGHTA, CDR2 FQGNSA.

The chain is built from TRBV20-1 and TRBJ1-2; unclear D gene. Trimming pared 3 bases from V and 5 bases from J, leaving 10 bases between. Germline V gene data show CDR1 as DFQATT and CDR2 as SNEGSKA (reference sequence). The CDR3 loop spans 12 amino acids. This chain's CDR3 is CSARATAYGYTF. The CDR3 bases are TGCAGTGCTAGGGCGACGGCATATGGCTACACCTTC.